This T cell receptor beta chain was documented in a study of T cells expressing NK-cell markers. Study overall: Each TCR beta repertoire originated in sorted T cells that were CD3+CD56+NKG2C+, CD3+CD56+NKG2C- or CD3+CD56-NKG2C+. The sequencing cohort of eight donors included seven HCMV-seropositive individuals and one seronegative individual.

In germline, CDR1 is MGHDK, CDR2 SYGVNS. This CDR3 region has 13 residues. As for this clonotype: Antigen unknown.

Each CDR3 protein gets one entry in TCRdb, which reprocessed the 5' RACE reads and gives no DNA. The sample features around 100,000 distinct CDR3 sequences, with around 20% in its top ten. General study findings and limits: Expanded clones of NKG2C+ T cells had an unclear HCMV specificity.

The receptor's source is a woman aged 18 to 75 in good health. The sample taken for sequencing was blood T cells: a sorted CD56 or NKG2C T cell subset, CD4+ or CD8+ T cells, or bulk PBMC T cells (not recorded which). J is TRBJ2-3 and V is TRBV25-1. CDR3: CASSPLAADTQYF.